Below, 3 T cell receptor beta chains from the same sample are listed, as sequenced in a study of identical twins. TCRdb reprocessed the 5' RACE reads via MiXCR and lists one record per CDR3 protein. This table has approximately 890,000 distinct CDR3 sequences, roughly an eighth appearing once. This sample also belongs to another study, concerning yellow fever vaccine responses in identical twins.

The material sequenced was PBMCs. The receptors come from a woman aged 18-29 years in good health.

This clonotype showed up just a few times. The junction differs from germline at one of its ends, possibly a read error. The CDR3: CAGRLGDSHGYTF. CDR3 nucleotide sequence: TGTGCCGGCAGGCTGGGGGACAGCCATGGCTACACCTTC. The chain couples TRBV12-3 or TRBV12-4 to TRBJ1-2; 7 nucleotides agree with TRBD1. The CDR3 spans 13 residues.

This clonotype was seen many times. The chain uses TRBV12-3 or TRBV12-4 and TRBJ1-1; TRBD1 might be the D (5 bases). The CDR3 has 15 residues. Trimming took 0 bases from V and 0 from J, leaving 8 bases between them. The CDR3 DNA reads TGTGCCAGCAGTTTAGCGGTAGGGGTGAACACTGAAGCTTTCTTT. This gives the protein CASSLAVGVNTEAFF.

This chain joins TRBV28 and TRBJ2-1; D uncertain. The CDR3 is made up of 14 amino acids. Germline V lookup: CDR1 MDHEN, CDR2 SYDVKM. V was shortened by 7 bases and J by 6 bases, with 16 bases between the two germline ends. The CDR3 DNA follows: TGTGCCAGCACCGGGCCCTCTTTGGGCAATGAGCAGTTCTTC. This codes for CASTGPSLGNEQFF.